This T cell receptor (beta chain) was recorded in a study of cytomegalovirus exposure and HLA in healthy donors. As for the study in general: Around four fifths of 300 to 450 genotyped donors fell in the Caucasian-associated ancestry cluster. Study findings and constraints: The authors later linked a missense DCLRE1C variant to TCR beta V- and J-gene trimming. A prior analysis recorded that most TCR beta V segments were productive about 87% or about 30% of the time.

In the PCR, 60 Vbeta and 13 Jbeta primers were used. The protocol was immunoSEQ multiplex PCR, while the TCRdb copy is restricted to in-frame clones and leaves out a portion. The sample includes roughly 140,000 clones, over 75% of them seen just once. The germline V gene encodes CDR1 KGHSH and CDR2 LQKENI. Trimming left V 5 bases short and J 7 bases short, with 9 bases between. CDR3 size: 11 residues. Donors showed nominal health when sampled, although they likely had unrecorded immune exposures. Points on this clone: Its specificity is unknown.

Material: PBMCs. This clonotype was obtained from a male donor in good health and CMV-seronegative. The gene calls are TRBV18 and TRBJ2-7; TRBD1 might be the D (5 bases). CDR3 sequence: CASSSRQEQYF. The CDR3 nucleotides are TGTGCCAGCTCATCACGACAGGAGCAGTACTTC.